The 14 T cell receptor beta chains presented below share a single source sample, sequenced in a study of blood T cell repertoires in COVID-19. Libraries were prepared by immunoSEQ multiplex PCR; TCRdb keeps only in-frame clonotypes and omits some of them. The sample gives roughly 150,000 clones, approximately 88% of which show up once; 8% to 9.5% is in the top ten. The sequenced sample consisted of peripheral blood. The receptors stem from a woman aged 80 or over with active or convalescent COVID-19.

V is TRBV11-2 and J is TRBJ1-3; TRBD1 matches at 8 bases. CDR1 and CDR2 (germline): SGHAT, FQNNGV. CDR3 length: 17 residues. V shed 1 base and J 1 base; nucleotides not matched to a gene: 6. The CDR3 sequence: CASSLVPQGVSGNTIYF. Written as DNA, the CDR3 is TGTGCCAGCAGCTTAGTTCCACAGGGGGTTTCTGGAAACACCATATATTTT.

The chain uses TRBV2 and TRBJ1-1; D is possibly TRBD1 (6 bases). This CDR3 has 13 residues. Germline assignment: CDR1 SNHLY and CDR2 FYNNEI. V gave up 9 bases and J gave up 2 bases, with 13 bases separating them. CDR3 amino acids: CARQGSVNTEAFF. DNA for the CDR3: TGTGCCAGGCAGGGGAGTGTAAACACTGAAGCTTTCTTT.

This clone was recorded once. This chain connects TRBV4-3 to TRBJ1-4, with D possibly being TRBD1 (5 bases). In germline, CDR1 is LGHNA, CDR2 YSLEER. This CDR3 contains 17 residues. V lost 2 bases, J lost 4 bases, and 17 bases lay in between. The DNA of the CDR3 is TGCGCCAGCAGCCAACGAGGTACAGGAGATCATAATGAAAAACTGTTTTTT. Encoded protein: CASSQRGTGDHNEKLFF.

V gene TRBV3-1 (or the pseudogene TRBV3-2) combines with J gene TRBJ1-1, with 7 bases aligning to TRBD1. Trimming cost V 4 bases and J 5 bases; bases outside gene matches: 13. Germline loops: CDR1 LGHDT, CDR2 YNNKEL (reference sequence). The CDR3 loop spans 16 amino acids. The CDR3 spells CASSRSDRVVRTEAFF. CDR3 in DNA: TGTGCCAGCAGCCGATCAGACAGGGTAGTTAGGACTGAAGCTTTCTTT.

The rearrangement uses TRBV7-3 and TRBJ2-1; 10 positions match TRBD1. In germline, CDR1 is SGHTA, CDR2 FQGTGA. The trim removed 4 bases at V and 9 bases at J, leaving 6 bases unmatched. This CDR3 has 14 residues. As DNA, the CDR3 is TGTGCCAGCAGCTCGGGACAGGGGACCGGTGAGCAGTTCTTC. The encoded protein is CASSSGQGTGEQFF. The entire variable domain, with the rest obtained from reference TRBV7-3 and TRBJ2-1, is as follows: GAGVSQTPSNKVTEKGKYVELRCDPISGHTALYWYRQSLGQGPEFLIYFQGTGAADDSGLPNDRFFAVRPEGSVSTLKIQRTERGDSAVYLCASSSGQGTGEQFFGPGTRLTVL.

The rearrangement joins TRBV10-1 to TRBJ2-3, with 9 positions matching TRBD2. Germline trimming cut 2 bases from V and 1 base from J; bases unmatched to any gene: 4. The CDR3 length is 16 residues. Germline V CDR1 and CDR2: WNHNN, SYGVQD (reference sequence). CDR3 residues: CASSERAGGRTDTQYF. In nucleotides, the CDR3 is TGCGCCAGCAGTGAGAGAGCGGGGGGCCGCACAGATACGCAGTATTTT.

V and J are TRBV6-5 and TRBJ2-5, with 13 bases lining up with TRBD2. The V segment lost 6 bases and the J segment 5 bases; nucleotides outside the gene matches: 0. This CDR3 has 13 residues. CDR1 and CDR2 from the germline V gene are MNHEY and SVGAGI. CDR3 DNA: TGTGCCAGCAGACTAGCGGGGGGGGAGACCCAGTACTTC. Its protein is CASRLAGGETQYF.

This chain links TRBV24-1 with TRBJ2-1; TRBD1 aligns across 10 bases. J lost 6 bases, V lost 2 bases, and 6 bases had no gene match. The germline V gene has CDR1 KGHDR and CDR2 SFDVKD. CDR3 length: 16 residues. CDR3 protein: CATSDSGTGEFNEQFF. The CDR3 DNA reads TGTGCCACCAGTGATTCCGGGACAGGGGAGTTCAATGAGCAGTTCTTC.

The V call is TRBV18, the J call TRBJ2-2; TRBD1 matches 9 bases. The ends lost 3 bases at V and 1 base at J; junction bases unmatched: 3. This CDR3 is 16 amino acids long. Looked up from germline, CDR1 is KGHSH and CDR2 is LQKENI. CDR3 nucleotides: TGTGCCAGCTCACCCCCGGGACAGGGGAACACCGGGGAGCTGTTTTTT. Its protein is CASSPPGQGNTGELFF.

This chain uses TRBV12-3 or TRBV12-4 with TRBJ1-2; D is unclear. The CDR3 loop spans 13 amino acids. V was trimmed by 1 base and J by 8 bases, leaving 11 bases between them. This CDR3 is CASSLGGLSGYTF. In DNA form, the CDR3 reads TGTGCCAGCAGTTTAGGAGGGTTGAGCGGCTACACCTTC.

In this sample, this clone turned up a few times. The chain combines TRBV5-1 with TRBJ1-2; TRBD1 aligns across 10 bases. The J segment lost 7 bases and the V segment lost 3 bases, leaving 6 bases of the junction unmatched. Per germline, CDR1 SGHRS and CDR2 YFSETQ. This CDR3 region has 14 residues. The CDR3 loop is CASSSGQGVVGYTF. DNA for the CDR3: TGCGCCAGCAGCTCAGGACAGGGGGTCGTTGGCTACACCTTC. Supplemented by reference TRBV5-1 and TRBJ1-2, the full variable domain reads KAGVTQTPRYLIKTRGQQVTLSCSPISGHRSVSWYQQTPGQGLQFLFEYFSETQRNKGNFPGRFSGRQFSNSRSEMNVSTLELGDSALYLCASSSGQGVVGYTFGSGTRLTVV.

V is TRBV7-2 and J is TRBJ1-2; 8 bases agree with TRBD1. Germline CDR1 is SGHTA and CDR2 is FQGNSA. The CDR3 has 14 residues. With V trimmed by 5 bases and J by 2 bases, 4 bases remained unmatched. The CDR3 DNA is TGTGCCAGCAGCCCCAGACAGGGGAACTATGGCTACACCTTC. Translation: CASSPRQGNYGYTF. The whole variable domain, remainder taken from reference TRBV7-2 and TRBJ1-2, is GAGVSQSPSNKVTEKGKDVELRCDPISGHTALYWYRQSLGQGLEFLIYFQGNSAPDKSGLPSDRFSAERTGGSVSTLTIQRTQQEDSAVYLCASSPRQGNYGYTFGSGTRLTVV.

The chain's CDR3 is CASSEGGGLTDTQYF. The CDR3, as DNA: TGTGCCAGCAGTGAGGGGGGGGGCCTCACAGATACGCAGTATTTT. V and J are TRBV6-4 and TRBJ2-3, with D perhaps matching TRBD2 (7 bases). Germline V CDR1 and CDR2: MRHNA, SNTAGT. Trimming shortened V by 3 bases and J by 2 bases, and 12 bases separated the two germline ends. This CDR3 region has 15 residues.

This clone was observed a single time. This chain connects TRBV3-1 (or the pseudogene TRBV3-2) to TRBJ2-5; 11 bases are a match to TRBD2. This CDR3 is built from 15 residues. V shed 2 bases and J 5 bases; nucleotides not matched to a gene: 4. The germline CDR1 and CDR2 sequences are LGHDT and YNNKEL (reference sequence). The CDR3 loop is CASSQRASGGETQYF. The CDR3 DNA sequence: TGTGCCAGCAGCCAAAGGGCTAGCGGGGGGGAGACCCAGTACTTC.